The entry that follows covers one T cell receptor (beta chain) sequence. Its antigen is unknown. From blood, about 240-500 ng of genomic DNA served as TRB template. This sample was included in a study of T and B cells in COVID-19 patients. On the study more broadly: Median age was around 35 years in the recovered cohort and 67 years in the active-infection cohort. General study findings and limits: Sorted SARS-CoV-2-responsive or tetramer+ T cells and CD4+, regulatory and CD8+ subsets were not yet sequenced. Patients with COVID-19 reportedly showed strongly skewed T cell receptor beta variable and joining gene usage.

The length of the CDR3 is 14 residues. Germline-derived CDR1 and CDR2 are SGHAT and FQNNGV. V was pared by 1 base and J by 1 base, with 7 bases between. BIOMED2 TRB-A/B primer pools were used in multiplex TRB PCR. TCRdb reanalysed the multiplex PCR reads using MiXCR and keeps one entry per CDR3 protein. The sample has several thousand distinct CDR3 sequences, 22% seen once. This TCR was recovered from a human donor who had recovered from COVID-19. This rearrangement joins TRBV11-2 to TRBJ2-5; TRBD1 is a possible D gene (5 bases). The sequencing input was blood. The CDR3 sequence is CASSLGQPQETQYF. The DNA for the CDR3 is TGTGCCAGCAGCTTAGGACAGCCCCAAGAGACCCAGTACTTC.